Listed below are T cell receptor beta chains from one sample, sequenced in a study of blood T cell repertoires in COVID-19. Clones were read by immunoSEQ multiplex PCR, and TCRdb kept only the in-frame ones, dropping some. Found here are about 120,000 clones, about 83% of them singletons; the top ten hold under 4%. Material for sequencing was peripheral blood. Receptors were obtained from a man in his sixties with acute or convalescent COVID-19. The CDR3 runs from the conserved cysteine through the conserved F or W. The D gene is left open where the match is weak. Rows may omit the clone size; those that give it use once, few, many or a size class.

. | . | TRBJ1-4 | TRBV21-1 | TGTGCCAGCAGCAAAGGAAAGGACAGGACCGCAACTAATGAAAAACTGTTTTTT | CASSKGKDRTATNEKLFF
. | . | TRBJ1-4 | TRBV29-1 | TGCAGCGTTGTGACAGCGTTAAATGAAAAACTGTTTTTT | CSVVTALNEKLFF
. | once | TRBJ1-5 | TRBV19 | TGTGCCAGTAGTATAGGAGGGAGCCTCCATCAGCCCCAGCATTTT | CASSIGGSLHQPQHF
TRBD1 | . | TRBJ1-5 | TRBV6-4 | TGTGCCAGCAGTCACGGGGCCCTTTACAGGGGTTATAGCAATCAGCCCCAGCATTTT | CASSHGALYRGYSNQPQHF
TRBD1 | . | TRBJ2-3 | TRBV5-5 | TGTGCCAGCAGCGAGGGTACAGGGGGGCTCCCGGATACGCAGTATTTT | CASSEGTGGLPDTQYF
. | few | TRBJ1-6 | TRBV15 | TGTGCCACCAGCGCTACAGTGTTCTCCTATAATTCACCCCTCCACTTT | CATSATVFSYNSPLHF
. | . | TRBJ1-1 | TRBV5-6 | TGTGCCAGCAGCTTAGCGGTTAACACTGAAGCTTTCTTT | CASSLAVNTEAFF
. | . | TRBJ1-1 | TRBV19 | TGTGCCAGTAGTATAACGACGGGGACTGGAACTGAAGCTTTCTTT | CASSITTGTGTEAFF
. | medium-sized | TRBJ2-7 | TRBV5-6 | TGTGCCAGCAGCTCCGCCTACGAGCAGTACTTC | CASSSAYEQYF
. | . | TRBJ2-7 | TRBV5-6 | TGTGCCAGCAGCGCCAGAGGGAAAGGGTACGAGCAGTACTTC | CASSARGKGYEQYF
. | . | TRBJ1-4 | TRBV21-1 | TGTGCCAGCAGCAAGCGGGGGGCTGGCGAAAAACTGTTTTTT | CASSKRGAGEKLFF
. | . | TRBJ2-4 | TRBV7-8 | TGTGCCAGCAGCTTAGTAGGGGTAGGGCCCAAAAACATTCAGTACTTC | CASSLVGVGPKNIQYF
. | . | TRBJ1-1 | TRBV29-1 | TGCAGCGTTCTCAGGGATAACACTGAAGCTTTCTTT | CSVLRDNTEAFF
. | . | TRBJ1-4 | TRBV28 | TGTGCCAGCAGTCTACAGGGCTTCGGCGAAAAACTGTTTTTT | CASSLQGFGEKLFF
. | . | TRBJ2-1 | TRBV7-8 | TGTGCCAGCAGCCCCGTACTGAATTCCCATGAGCAGTTCTTC | CASSPVLNSHEQFF
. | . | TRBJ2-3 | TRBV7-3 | TGTGCCAGCAGCCTGTCTAGAAGGTCCGCGCAGTATTTT | CASSLSRRSAQYF
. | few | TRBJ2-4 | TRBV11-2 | TGTGCCAGCAGCTTACACACGGAGGCCAAAAACATTCAGTACTTC | CASSLHTEAKNIQYF
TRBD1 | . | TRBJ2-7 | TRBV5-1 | TGCGCCAGCAGCCACGGGACAGGCCGTGGGGAGCAGTACTTC | CASSHGTGRGEQYF
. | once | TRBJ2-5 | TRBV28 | TGTGCCAGCACCTTGGGGCTCGCACAAGAGACCCAGTACTTC | CASTLGLAQETQYF
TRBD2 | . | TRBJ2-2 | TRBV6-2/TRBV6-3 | TGTGCCAGCAGTTACCTAGCGGGGCCCTTGAACACCGGGGAGCTGTTTTTT | CASSYLAGPLNTGELFF
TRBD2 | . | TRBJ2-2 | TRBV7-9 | TGTGCCACCCCGCCCGGGGGGGAGAATACCGGGGAGCTGTTTTTT | CATPPGGENTGELFF
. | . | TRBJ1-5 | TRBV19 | TGTGCCAGTAGCCCTACAGGGTTAGATCAGCCCCAGCATTTT | CASSPTGLDQPQHF
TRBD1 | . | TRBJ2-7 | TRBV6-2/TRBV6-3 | TGTGCCAGCAGCCGGGACAGTACCTACGAGCAGTACTTC | CASSRDSTYEQYF
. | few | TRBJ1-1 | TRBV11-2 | TGTGCCAGCAGCCTGGGGACAACTGAAGCTTTCTTT | CASSLGTTEAFF
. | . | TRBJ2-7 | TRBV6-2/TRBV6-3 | TGTGCCAGCAGTCTCCGACTGGGCGGGGTATACTACGAGCAGTACTTC | CASSLRLGGVYYEQYF
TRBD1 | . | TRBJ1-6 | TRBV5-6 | TGTGCCAGCAGCTCACCGGACAGGGCCAAGAATTCACCCCTCCACTTT | CASSSPDRAKNSPLHF
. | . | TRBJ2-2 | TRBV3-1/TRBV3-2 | TGTGCCAGCAGCCAGGGGTCTAGCCGCCCCCTGGAGCTGTTTTTT | CASSQGSSRPLELFF
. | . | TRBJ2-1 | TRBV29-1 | TGCAGCGTTGTAGTTAGCTACAATGAGCAGTTCTTC | CSVVVSYNEQFF
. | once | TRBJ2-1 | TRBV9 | TGTGCCAGCAGCGTAGGTGACGGAGCCCCCCATGAGCAGTTCTTC | CASSVGDGAPHEQFF
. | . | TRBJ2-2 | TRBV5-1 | TGCGCCAGCAGCCAAGCCTCGAAGAACACCGGGGAGCTGTTTTTT | CASSQASKNTGELFF
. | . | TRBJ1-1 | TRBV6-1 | TGTGCCAGCAGTGAACCAGGTTCTTACACTGAAGCTTTCTTT | CASSEPGSYTEAFF
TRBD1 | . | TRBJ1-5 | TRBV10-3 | TGTGCCATCAGCTTACAGGGGCCCAACAATCAGCCCCAGCATTTT | CAISLQGPNNQPQHF
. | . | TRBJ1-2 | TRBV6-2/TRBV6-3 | TGTGCCAGCAGTTACTCGGCCAGGGGCTATGGCTACACCTTC | CASSYSARGYGYTF
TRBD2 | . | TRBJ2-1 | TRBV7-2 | TGTGCCAGCAGCTTAGGGGCTAGCGGGAGAACTGAGCAGTTCTTC | CASSLGASGRTEQFF
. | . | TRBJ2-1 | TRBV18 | TGTGCCAGCTCTCCAAAGGGGAACTCCTACAATGAGCAGTTCTTC | CASSPKGNSYNEQFF
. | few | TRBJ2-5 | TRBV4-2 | TGTGCCAGCAGCCAAGATCAGAAAGAGACCCAGTACTTC | CASSQDQKETQYF
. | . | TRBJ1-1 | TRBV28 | TGTGCCAGCAGTCTACCAGGGTCCCCGAACACTGAAGCTTTCTTT | CASSLPGSPNTEAFF
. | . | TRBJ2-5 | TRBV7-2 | TGTGCCAGCAGCTTCGGAAGGGGAGAGACCCAGTACTTC | CASSFGRGETQYF
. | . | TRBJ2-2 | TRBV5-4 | TGTGCCAGCAGCTTATGGCAGGCCGGAACCGGGGAGCTGTTTTTT | CASSLWQAGTGELFF
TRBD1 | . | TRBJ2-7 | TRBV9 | TGTGCCAGCAGCGAGGGACAGCACCTTTACGAGCAGTACTTC | CASSEGQHLYEQYF
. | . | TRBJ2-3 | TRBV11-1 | TGTGCCAGCAGCCTATCTAGCCCCCGCGCGGATACGCAGTATTTT | CASSLSSPRADTQYF
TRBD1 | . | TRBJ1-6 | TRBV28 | TGTGCCAGTGAGACAGGGGGCCTGAATTCACCCCTCCACTTT | CASETGGLNSPLHF